These 16 T cell receptor beta chains originate from one sample sequenced in a study of control samples from healthy donors and cancer patients. TCRdb keeps only in-frame clones here, not all; method: immunoSEQ multiplex PCR. The repertoire holds 90,000 to 100,000 clones, 82% seen once, with 2% to 2.5% in the top ten. The material sequenced was blood. The receptors were gathered from a man aged 55 to 70 in good health.

This chain links TRBV19 with TRBJ2-1, with TRBD2 matching 9 bases. Germline CDR1 reads LNHDA; CDR2 reads SQIVND (reference sequence). Trimming at V came to 7 bases and at J to 9 bases, leaving 16 bases not matched to a gene. This CDR3 region has 16 residues. CDR3 protein: CASTPGPPSGAGEQFF. In DNA, the CDR3 is TGTGCCAGTACTCCCGGGCCCCCTAGCGGGGCGGGTGAGCAGTTCTTC.

The chain carries TRBV3-1 (or the pseudogene TRBV3-2) and TRBJ1-4, with 9 bases identical to TRBD1. Germline trimming cut 4 bases from V and 2 bases from J; bases unmatched to any gene: 5. In germline, CDR1 is LGHDT, CDR2 YNNKEL (reference sequence). CDR3 length: 16 residues. The DNA of the CDR3 is TGTGCCAGCAGCCGCCGGACAGGGGCCACTAATGAAAAACTGTTTTTT. Translated, it gives CASSRRTGATNEKLFF.

The genes are TRBV6-2 or TRBV6-3 and TRBJ2-7; TRBD1 or TRBD2 may be the D gene (6 bases each). CDR1 MNHEY and CDR2 SVGEGT come from the germline V gene. The V end lost 5 bases, the J end lost 2 bases, and 10 bases lay between the germline ends. The CDR3 is 13 residues long. CDR3 amino acids: CASSAGHPYEQYF. As DNA, the CDR3 is TGTGCCAGCAGTGCGGGACACCCCTACGAGCAGTACTTC.

V is TRBV4-1 and J is TRBJ1-5; TRBD1 is a possible D gene (5 bases). The CDR3 sequence is 17 residues long. Trimming stripped 1 base from V and 5 bases from J, with 18 bases between. The germline V gene has CDR1 MGHRA and CDR2 YSYEKL. CDR3 nucleotides: TGCGCCAGCAGCCAAGTATTCCCGCCCGGGGCCTATCAGCCCCAGCATTTT. It is translated as CASSQVFPPGAYQPQHF.

J is TRBJ1-6 and V is TRBV5-1, with TRBD1 matching over 8 bases. After removal of 0 bases from V and 5 bases from J, the junction contained 1 base not matched to a gene. Germline V gene lookup returns CDR1 SGHRS and CDR2 YFSETQ. CDR3 length equals 15 residues. CDR3: CASSLGDRNNSPLHF. The CDR3 DNA sequence: TGCGCCAGCAGCTTGGGGGACAGGAATAATTCACCCCTCCACTTT.

In this sample, this clone turned up once. This sequence joins TRBV7-8 and TRBJ2-7; 7 bases agree with TRBD2. The CDR3 is made up of 15 amino acids. Per germline, CDR1 SGHVS and CDR2 FQNEAQ. V lost 5 bases, J lost 0 bases, and 7 bases stayed unmatched. In DNA form, the CDR3 reads TGTGCCAGCAGCCCCCAGCCGGGAGGCTCCTACGAGCAGTACTTC. Its protein product is CASSPQPGGSYEQYF.

The chain has TRBV3-1 (or the pseudogene TRBV3-2) and TRBJ1-3, with D hard to call. V was trimmed by 3 bases and J by 6 bases, leaving 9 bases between them. CDR3 length: 13 residues. The germline V gene has CDR1 LGHDT and CDR2 YNNKEL (reference sequence). The CDR3 bases are TGTGCCAGCAGCCAGGAACCCAAAAACACCATATATTTT. It translates to CASSQEPKNTIYF.

This chain connects TRBV6-6 to TRBJ2-1, with D possibly TRBD1 on 6 matching bases. Germline V gene lookup returns CDR1 MNHNY and CDR2 SVGAGI (reference sequence). V dropped 11 bases and J dropped 8 bases, with 19 bases sitting between them. CDR3 length equals 13 residues. CDR3 in DNA: TGTGCCGGGGCAACCAGGGGTTCCCATGAGCAGTTCTTC. Translating it yields CAGATRGSHEQFF.

CDR3 residues: CASSGTGGSNTEAFF. Here the CDR3 DNA reads TGCGCCAGCAGCGGGACAGGGGGCTCGAACACTGAAGCTTTCTTT. The chain has TRBV5-1 and TRBJ1-1; 12 bases are a match to TRBD1. CDR1 and CDR2 from the germline V gene are SGHRS and YFSETQ. The V gene end was trimmed by 4 bases and the J gene end by 1 base; junction bases not matched to a gene: 2. The CDR3 runs to 15 residues.

The V and J genes are TRBV30 and TRBJ1-1; a possible D gene is TRBD1 (6 bases). This CDR3 spans 13 amino acids. The germline CDR1 and CDR2 sequences are GTSNPN and SVGIG (reference sequence). V was pared by 2 bases and J by 5 bases, with 12 bases between. The CDR3 nucleotides are TGTGCCTGGAGTCTATCAAGGGGGACTGAAGCTTTCTTT. This encodes CAWSLSRGTEAFF.

DNA of the CDR3: TGTGCCAGCAGCGTAGTCGGGGCCCAAGAGACCCAGTACTTC. It is translated as CASSVVGAQETQYF. V usage is TRBV9 and J usage is TRBJ2-5, with D possibly called TRBD1 or TRBD2 (5 bases each). Germline V gene lookup returns CDR1 SGDLS and CDR2 YYNGEE. This CDR3 is 14 amino acids long. Trimming removed 0 bases at V and 1 base at J, with 7 bases between.

This chain connects TRBV6-5 to TRBJ1-5; D gene uncertain. Trimming left V 0 bases short and J 2 bases short, with 8 bases between. Germline V gene data show CDR1 as MNHEY and CDR2 as SVGAGI. CDR3 length: 15 residues. CDR3 sequence reads: CASSYSGFGNQPQHF. The CDR3 DNA is TGTGCCAGCAGTTACTCAGGGTTTGGCAATCAGCCCCAGCATTTT.

A few counts support this clone. The chain is built from TRBV24-1 and TRBJ2-3; D is unclear. V dropped 2 bases and J dropped 7 bases, with 6 bases sitting between them. CDR1 and CDR2 from the germline V gene are KGHDR and SFDVKD. This CDR3 comprises 12 residues. CDR3 loop: CATSDSGYTQYF. The CDR3, as DNA: TGTGCCACCAGTGATTCTGGGTATACGCAGTATTTT.

V gene TRBV27 combines with J gene TRBJ2-7, with D possibly TRBD1 on 6 matching bases. CDR3 length equals 13 residues. Looked up from germline, CDR1 is MNHEY and CDR2 is SMNVEV (reference sequence). The V end lost 3 bases, the J end lost 4 bases, and 10 bases lay between the germline ends. CDR3 loop: CASSFQGTYEQYF. In nucleotides, the CDR3 is TGTGCCAGCAGTTTCCAGGGGACGTACGAGCAGTACTTC.

This chain joins TRBV28 and TRBJ1-6, with D possibly matching TRBD1 (5 bases). CDR1 MDHEN and CDR2 SYDVKM come from the germline V gene. The CDR3 consists of 13 residues. With 7 bases removed from V and 6 bases from J, the gap between germline ends came to 10 bases. Written as DNA, the CDR3 is TGTGCCAGCATTGCAGGGATTAATTCACCCCTCCACTTT. Amino acid sequence: CASIAGINSPLHF.

As DNA, the CDR3 is TGTGCCAGCAGCTCACTTAGTGCAGACGACAATCAGCCCCAGCATTTT. As protein: CASSSLSADDNQPQHF. The chain carries TRBV7-9 and TRBJ1-5; no firm D call. Trimming pared 4 bases from V and 3 bases from J, leaving 16 bases between. Germline CDR1 and CDR2: SEHNR and FQNEAQ (reference sequence). The CDR3 is 16 residues long.